This is a list of T cell receptor beta chains from one sample in a study of cytomegalovirus exposure and HLA in healthy donors. TCRdb keeps only in-frame clones here, not all; method: immunoSEQ multiplex PCR. The sample records about 170,000 clones, more than 75% being singletons. Sequencing was performed on PBMCs. The receptors come from a girl aged 5-17 years in good health and CMV-seropositive. CDR3s include the opening cysteine and the closing phenylalanine or tryptophan. D genes are given only for firm matches. Clone size is not always given. Where it is, it says once, few, many or a class for expanded clones.

size | D | J | V | DNA | CDR3
- | TRBD1 | TRBJ1-2 | TRBV6-5 | TGTGCCAGCAGGGGACAGGGGGACGGCTACACCTTC | CASRGQGDGYTF
- | - | TRBJ2-6 | TRBV7-6 | TGTGCCAGCATACCGGGAGTGCACTCTGGGGCCAACGTCCTGACTTTC | CASIPGVHSGANVLTF
- | TRBD2 | TRBJ2-1 | TRBV7-3 | TGTGCCAGCAGCGGAACTAGCGGGAGGGTCCGGTTCTTC | CASSGTSGRVRFF
- | TRBD1 | TRBJ1-1 | TRBV28 | TGTGCCAGCGGGGCGGGACAGGGGTATGGTGAAGCTTTCTTT | CASGAGQGYGEAFF
- | TRBD1 | TRBJ2-3 | TRBV7-9 | TGTGCCAGCAGCTTAGTTCGGACAGGGGTAGATACGCAGTATTTT | CASSLVRTGVDTQYF
- | - | TRBJ2-1 | TRBV4-1 | TGCGCCAGCAGCCCCCGGCGATTGAGGTTGAATGAGCAGTTCTTC | CASSPRRLRLNEQFF
- | TRBD2 | TRBJ2-2 | TRBV2 | TGTGCCAGCGGGGGTCGGGGGGTATCCGGGGAGCTGTTTTTT | CASGGRGVSGELFF
- | TRBD1 | TRBJ1-4 | TRBV9 | TGTGCCAGCAGTGCTACGACAGGGGGGAGTGAAAAACTGTTTTTT | CASSATTGGSEKLFF
- | TRBD1 | TRBJ2-7 | TRBV2 | TGTGCCAGCAACGAGGGGGCGCGGCCCGGGGAGCAGTACTTC | CASNEGARPGEQYF
- | - | TRBJ1-2 | TRBV6-1 | TGTGCCAGCAGTGAGACAGGCGCGATTTATGGCTACACCTTC | CASSETGAIYGYTF
- | - | TRBJ2-2 | TRBV30 | TGTGCCTGGAGTGTAATAAACACCGGGGAGCTGTTTTTT | CAWSVINTGELFF
- | - | TRBJ2-2 | TRBV5-6 | TGTGCCAGCAGCTTAGGGGACACCGGGGAGCTGTTTTTT | CASSLGDTGELFF
- | - | TRBJ2-1 | TRBV14 | TGTGCCAGCAGCCCTCAGGTTGACGGACAGCGCTACAATGAGCAGTTCTTC | CASSPQVDGQRYNEQFF
- | - | TRBJ1-2 | TRBV6-5 | TGTGCCAGCAGTTATCTAGGGAGAGACTATGGCTACACCTTC | CASSYLGRDYGYTF
- | - | TRBJ2-7 | TRBV19 | TGTGCCAGTAGTCCCAAGGGGTCCTACGAGCAGTACTTC | CASSPKGSYEQYF
few | TRBD2 | TRBJ2-7 | TRBV4-3 | TGCGCCAGCAGCCAAGCGTGGGGCCTAGCGGGGGGGATCCCCTACGAGCAGTACTTC | CASSQAWGLAGGIPYEQYF
- | - | TRBJ2-3 | TRBV11-3 | TGTGCCAGCAGCCAGGGTACAGATACGCAGTATTTT | CASSQGTDTQYF
- | - | TRBJ2-3 | TRBV2 | TGTGCCAGCAGGGTTAGCGAAGGGACAGATACGCAGTATTTT | CASRVSEGTDTQYF
- | - | TRBJ1-3 | TRBV29-1 | TGCAGCGTTGAGAAGAGAAACGAAAACACCATATATTTT | CSVEKRNENTIYF
- | - | TRBJ1-1 | TRBV21-1 | TGTGCCAGCAGCAAAGTTACGGAGTATCACGCTGAAGCTTTCTTT | CASSKVTEYHAEAFF
- | TRBD1 | TRBJ2-5 | TRBV5-4 | TGTGCCAGCAGCTCGGACAGGCAAGAGACCCAGTACTTC | CASSSDRQETQYF
- | - | TRBJ1-1 | TRBV28 | TGTGCCAGCAGTTCCCCGAGCGTCGGAGGTACTGAAGCTTTCTTT | CASSSPSVGGTEAFF
- | - | TRBJ2-1 | TRBV2 | TGTGCCAGCAGTGAAAACGGGGGAGGAGGGACTAATGAGCAGTTCTTC | CASSENGGGGTNEQFF
- | - | TRBJ2-2 | TRBV4-1 | TGCGCCAGCAGCCAAGATAGGGGCGGGGAGCTGTTTTTT | CASSQDRGGELFF
- | - | TRBJ1-2 | TRBV30 | TGTGCCTGGAGTCCTTTTTTCTATGGCTACACCTTC | CAWSPFFYGYTF
- | TRBD1 | TRBJ1-2 | TRBV7-2 | TGTGCCAGCAGCAAACCGGGACAGGGGAAAGGCTACACCTTC | CASSKPGQGKGYTF